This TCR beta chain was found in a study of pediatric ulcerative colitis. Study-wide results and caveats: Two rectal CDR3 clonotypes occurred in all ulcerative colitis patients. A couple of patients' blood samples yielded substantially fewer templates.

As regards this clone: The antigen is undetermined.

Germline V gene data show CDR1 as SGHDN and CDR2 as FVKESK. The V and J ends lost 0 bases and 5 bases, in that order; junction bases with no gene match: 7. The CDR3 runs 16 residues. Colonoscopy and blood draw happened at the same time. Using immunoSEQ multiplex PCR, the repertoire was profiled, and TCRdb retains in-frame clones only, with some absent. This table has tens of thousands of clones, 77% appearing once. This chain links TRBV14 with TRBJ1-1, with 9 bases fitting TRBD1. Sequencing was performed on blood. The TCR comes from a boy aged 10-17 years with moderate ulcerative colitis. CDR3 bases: TGTGCCAGCAGCCAAGATACGTACGGACAGGGGACTGAAGCTTTCTTT. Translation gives CASSQDTYGQGTEAFF. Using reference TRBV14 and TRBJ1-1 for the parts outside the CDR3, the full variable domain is EAGVTQFPSHSVIEKGQTVTLRCDPISGHDNLYWYRRVMGKEIKFLLHFVKESKQDESGMPNNRFLAERTGGTYSTLKVQPAELEDSGVYFCASSQDTYGQGTEAFFGQGTRLTVV.